This T cell receptor beta chain was captured in a study of T cells in Graves' hyperthyroidism and ophthalmopathy. Template material for amplifying TCR beta CDR3 regions consisted of RNA transcripts. TCR CDR3 underwent first-round RT-PCR with the HTBI primer set. TCRdb re-analysed the multiplex PCR reads in MiXCR, keeping a single row per CDR3 protein. The data contain roughly 500,000 distinct CDR3 sequences, about 45% of them singletons. V dropped 2 bases and J dropped 5 bases, with 12 bases sitting between them. The CDR3 length is 14 residues. The germline gives CDR1 LNHNV, CDR2 YYDKDF (reference sequence). Study-wide results and caveats: Model output signaled ophthalmopathy a median about 6.3 months ahead of onset. Peripheral blood also featured most of the thyroid clonotypes expanded above 0.001.

This clonotype came up many times. Its specificity is unknown. This sequence was found in an adult woman with Graves' disease, either hyperthyroidism or ophthalmopathy (not recorded which). The chain is built from TRBV15 and TRBJ2-5; the D gene is possibly TRBD2 (5 bases). The sequenced material came from peripheral blood or thyroid tissue (not recorded which). The CDR3 DNA sequence: TGTGCCACCAGCAGACCCGGTCGGGATGAGACCCAGTACTTC. This codes for CATSRPGRDETQYF. Complete variable domain (other parts from reference TRBV15 and TRBJ2-5): DAMVIQNPRYQVTQFGKPVTLSCSQTLNHNVMYWYQQKSSQAPKLLFHYYDKDFNNEADTPDNFQSRRPNTSFCFLDIRSPGLGDTAMYLCATSRPGRDETQYFGPGTRLLVL.